This entry concerns a single TCR beta chain. Libraries were prepared by immunoSEQ multiplex PCR; TCRdb keeps only in-frame clonotypes and omits some of them. Of 60,000 to 90,000 clones in the sample, approximately 79% are singletons; the top ten hold around 2.6%. The source of the sample is a study of blood T cell repertoires in COVID-19. Looking at the study overall: PBMCs, B-cell-depleted T cells, or T cells were the source of the cDNA or gDNA that made up the material.

With V trimmed by 3 bases and J by 7 bases, 9 bases remained unmatched. Germline loops: CDR1 SGHAT, CDR2 FQNNGV. The CDR3 totals 16 residues. The sequence was obtained from a human donor with acute or convalescent COVID-19. The donor label of this sample is uncertain. The rearrangement joins TRBV11-2 to TRBJ2-1; 10 bases map to TRBD2. The specimen was peripheral blood. The DNA of the CDR3 is TGTGCCAGCAGCTTCCTTAGCGGGAGGAACCGGAATGAGCAGTTCTTC. This translates into CASSFLSGRNRNEQFF.